The rows below give T cell receptor beta chains drawn from one sample of a study of PD-1 blockade in classical Hodgkin lymphoma. Using immunoSEQ multiplex PCR, the repertoire was profiled, and TCRdb retains in-frame clones only, with some absent. This repertoire shows over 70,000 clones, about nine tenths found once; its top ten account for about 2.9%. Material: peripheral blood mononuclear cells (PBMCs), obtained before the fourth cycle of nivolumab. The receptors here all came from a human donor with classical Hodgkin lymphoma. The CDR3 runs from the conserved cysteine through the conserved F or W. D genes are given only for firm matches.

d_call | v_call | cdr3_aa
. | TRBV6-1 | CASSEFGTSSYNEQFF
. | TRBV7-8 | CASSLEWLGRAYEQYF
. | TRBV7-3 | CASTWARNTEAFF
TRBD1 | TRBV7-9 | CASSLGRGNEKLFF
. | TRBV7-9 | CASSSDWNTEAFF
TRBD1 | TRBV9 | CASSVGQGAYEQYF
. | TRBV7-9 | CASSFGTPYEQYF
. | TRBV19 | CATQGSSVLGSYNEQFF
. | TRBV19 | CASSSQGWDFF
. | TRBV6-6 | CASSYSITGELFF
TRBD2 | TRBV10-3 | CAISPLAGENTGELFF
TRBD1 | TRBV7-9 | CASSSTGGNQPQHF
. | TRBV30 | CAYFRTTNEKLFF
TRBD1 | TRBV29-1 | CSADDRGLTEAFF
TRBD2 | TRBV15 | CATSSEGGADTQYF
. | TRBV5-4 | CASSLRFSYEQYF
. | TRBV6-5 | CASSYSVSNSPLHF
. | TRBV6-4 | CASISGGVTLHF
TRBD1 | TRBV9 | CASSASPTGGQQGKLFF
TRBD2 | TRBV19 | CASTTLAGGPGEQFF
TRBD1 | TRBV5-1 | CASRTGNTEAFF
. | TRBV6-5 | CASSPGDATNEKLFF